These 7 T cell receptor beta chains were sequenced from one sample in a study of spatial heterogeneity in lung cancer. Noted time point: sample taken at primary tumor resection. Sequencing of whole RNA from tumor, nontumor lung or frozen PBMC involved no sorting. Using its own MiXCR run on the 5' RACE reads, TCRdb lists one record per CDR3 protein. The profile shows 12,000 or so distinct CDR3 sequences, 6.2% of them singletons. The input for sequencing was normal lung tissue next to the tumor, taken at surgery. All receptors derive from a male donor with early-stage non-small cell lung cancer.

In this sample, this clonotype turned up many times. The rearrangement uses TRBV24-1 and TRBJ2-5, with 12 bases aligning to TRBD2. This CDR3 is 15 amino acids long. The ends lost 6 bases at V and 0 bases at J; junction bases unmatched: 1. Germline values: CDR1 KGHDR, CDR2 SFDVKD. The CDR3 bases are TGTGCCACCAGTAGGACTAGCGGGAACCAAGAGACCCAGTACTTC. It is translated as CATSRTSGNQETQYF.

Turning to this clonotype: A junction end diverges from the germline sequence, so it may reflect a read error. The chain is built from TRBV6-5 and TRBJ1-2; D call uncertain. This CDR3 is 14 amino acids long. Looked up from germline, CDR1 is MNHEY and CDR2 is SVGAGI. The DNA for the CDR3 is TGTGCCAGCAGTTACTCGAACGGAGACTATCGCTACACCTTC. Its protein is CASSYSNGDYRYTF.

This clonotype is hyperexpanded within its sample. The chain combines TRBV29-1 with TRBJ1-1; maybe TRBD1 (5 bases). The CDR3 has 13 residues. The germline gives CDR1 SQVTM, CDR2 ANQGSEA. V lost 3 bases and J 10 bases, leaving 18 bases between the germline ends. DNA of the CDR3: TGCAGCGTTGAGGGGGTTACAAGAGGAGGAGCTTTCTTT. Translated, it gives CSVEGVTRGGAFF.

This clonotype appeared once. One base away lies a much larger clone, so this may be a sequencing read error. The V and J genes are TRBV2 and TRBJ2-5; weak D call: TRBD2 (5 bases). Trimming shortened V by 6 bases and J by 5 bases, and 16 bases separated the two germline ends. CDR1 SNHLY and CDR2 FYNNEI come from the germline V gene. The CDR3 covers 14 residues. CDR3: CASSGNGDSETQYF. CDR3 in DNA: TGTGCCAGCAGCGGAAACGGGGATAGCGAGACCCAGTACTTC.

This clonotype was seen many times. The chain is built from TRBV4-2 and TRBJ2-1, with 7 bases matching TRBD2. The CDR3 contains 16 residues. Germline loops: CDR1 LGHNA, CDR2 YNFKEQ. V was clipped by 1 base and J by 6 bases; unmatched bases: 9. This chain's CDR3 is CASSQAASGTINEQFF. CDR3 in DNA: TGTGCCAGCAGCCAAGCGGCGAGCGGGACCATCAATGAGCAGTTCTTC.

This clonotype was recorded a few times. The chain has TRBV30 and TRBJ2-3; 11 bases align to TRBD2. Germline-derived CDR1 and CDR2 are GTSNPN and SVGIG (reference sequence). This CDR3 comprises 14 residues. V shed 4 bases and J 4 bases; nucleotides not matched to a gene: 4. CDR3 sequence (DNA): TGTGCCTGGATACTAGCGGGAGAGCCAGATACGCAGTATTTT. Translating gives CAWILAGEPDTQYF.

This clonotype was counted many times. The chain links TRBV27 to TRBJ1-1; D unresolved. Germline V gives CDR1 MNHEY, CDR2 SMNVEV (reference sequence). This CDR3 region has 13 residues. V gave up 3 bases and J gave up 1 base, with 6 bases separating them. CDR3 in amino acids: CASSLQRNTEAFF. For the CDR3, the DNA is TGTGCCAGCAGTTTGCAGCGGAACACTGAAGCTTTCTTT.